This T cell receptor (beta chain) came from a study of shared clonotypes between healthy human individuals. Original processing methods: Filtering differed since immunoSEQ provided only junctions, with no quality scores. Clones were read by immunoSEQ multiplex PCR, and TCRdb kept only the in-frame ones, dropping some. The D gene and trimming were derived from the DNA, and the V and J assignments and clone size from that table. The sample contains 490,000 or so clones, over 65% of which appear only once. As to this clone: No antigen is known for it.

Per germline, CDR1 SGHNT and CDR2 YYREEE (reference sequence). V shed 2 bases and J shed 4 bases, with 9 bases lying between them. The length of the CDR3 is 13 residues. Points from the study as a whole: Genetic and exposure-history diversity was limited by the few donors.

The V gene is TRBV5-4, the J gene TRBJ2-5, with D tentatively TRBD1 or TRBD2 (5 bases each). The receptor was derived from a woman aged 35 to 49 in good health. Some clones in this sample may be carry-over from other donors' samples. The source material was PBMCs. The CDR3 DNA is TGTGCCAGCAGCTTCAAGGGGAGAGAGACCCAGTACTTC. Amino acid sequence: CASSFKGRETQYF.